This passage covers 10 T cell receptor beta chains from one sample sequenced in a study of CD8 T cells in Susac syndrome. Random hexamers served to reverse transcribe roughly 0.45 to 1 ug RNA. TCRdb analysed the immunoSEQ multiplex PCR reads with MiXCR anew, one entry per CDR3 protein. The top ten clones hold over 0.1% of a sample with about 140,000 distinct CDR3 sequences, approximately 95% of them seen once. Sample: CD4+ T cells from PBMCs. These receptors were taken from a human donor with multiple sclerosis.

The CDR3 loop reads CSVADRGLAGYTF. CDR3 in DNA: TGCAGCGTTGCGGACAGGGGGCTGGCGGGCTACACCTTC. The rearrangement uses TRBV29-1 and TRBJ1-2, with 11 bases fitting TRBD1. The CDR3 is 13 residues long. V shed 4 bases, J shed 8 bases, and the junction held 6 bases outside the gene matches. Germline CDR1 reads SQVTM; CDR2 reads ANQGSEA.

The chain joins TRBV20-1 to TRBJ2-4; D might be TRBD1 (5 bases). The germline V and J ends were trimmed by 2 bases and 6 bases, with 14 bases remaining between them. The CDR3 sequence is 14 residues long. CDR1 is DFQATT, CDR2 SNEGSKA, per germline (reference sequence). The CDR3 is CSARSQGYGNIQYF. The CDR3 nucleotides are TGCAGTGCTAGAAGTCAGGGATACGGAAACATTCAGTACTTC.

The chain combines TRBV7-9 with TRBJ2-5; TRBD1 matches at 7 bases. Germline CDR1 is SEHNR and CDR2 is FQNEAQ (reference sequence). J gave up 1 base and V 3 bases, and 2 bases lay outside the gene matches. CDR3 length: 14 amino acids. This CDR3 is CASSFDRAQETQYF. In DNA, the CDR3 is TGTGCCAGCAGCTTCGACAGGGCCCAAGAGACCCAGTACTTC.

This chain connects TRBV29-1 to TRBJ1-1; TRBD1 is a possible D gene (6 bases). V shed 5 bases and J shed 1 base, with 11 bases lying between them. Per germline, CDR1 SQVTM and CDR2 ANQGSEA. This CDR3 contains 13 residues. The CDR3 region is CSVPHRANTEAFF. The CDR3 DNA sequence: TGCAGCGTTCCCCACAGGGCGAACACTGAAGCTTTCTTT.

This chain joins TRBV7-2 and TRBJ2-5; D is perhaps TRBD1 or TRBD2 (5 bases each). Germline lookup yields CDR1 SGHTA and CDR2 FQGNSA. The CDR3 consists of 13 residues. Trimming took 4 bases from V and 5 from J, leaving 11 bases between them. As DNA, the CDR3 is TGTGCCAGCAGCTCACGGGGCGAGGAGACCCAGTACTTC. This codes for CASSSRGEETQYF.

The rearrangement uses TRBV9 and TRBJ2-3; D is ambiguous. CDR1 is SGDLS and CDR2 is YYNGEE in the germline V gene. The CDR3 spans 13 residues. Deletions cut 0 bases from V and 7 bases from J, with 9 bases between. This chain's CDR3 is CASSVAVPHTQYF. The CDR3 nucleotides read TGTGCCAGCAGCGTAGCTGTGCCTCATACGCAGTATTTT.

This chain links TRBV20-1 with TRBJ2-7; D might be TRBD1 (5 bases). Germline assignment: CDR1 DFQATT and CDR2 SNEGSKA (reference sequence). V gave up 3 bases and J gave up 6 bases, with 12 bases separating them. This CDR3 has 12 amino acids. DNA for the CDR3: TGCAGTGCTAGTCGTCAGGGCACCGAGCAGTACTTC. Protein product: CSASRQGTEQYF.

The chain combines TRBV20-1 with TRBJ1-5; tentatively, D is TRBD1 (5 bases). Trimming stripped 0 bases from V and 5 bases from J, with 17 bases between. The CDR3 consists of 16 residues. CDR1 and CDR2 from the germline V gene are DFQATT and SNEGSKA (reference sequence). The CDR3: CSARDRTGGSYQPQHF. CDR3 in DNA: TGCAGTGCTAGAGACCGGACGGGGGGGAGCTATCAGCCCCAGCATTTT.

This sequence joins TRBV12-3 or TRBV12-4 and TRBJ2-7; 10 positions match TRBD2. V shed 3 bases and J 9 bases; nucleotides not matched to a gene: 8. The CDR3 contains 14 residues. DNA for the CDR3: TGTGCCAGCAGTTTGTCTAGCGGGGGCGGGAGGCAGTACTTC. Encoded protein: CASSLSSGGGRQYF.

The rearrangement uses TRBV18 and TRBJ1-6; 9 nucleotides agree with TRBD1. The germline V gene encodes CDR1 KGHSH and CDR2 LQKENI. The J segment lost 7 bases and the V segment lost 6 bases, leaving 7 bases of the junction unmatched. The CDR3 is 15 amino acids. This CDR3 is CASSRDRGDNSPLHF. DNA for the CDR3: TGTGCCAGCTCGAGAGACAGGGGGGACAATTCACCCCTCCACTTT.